This TCR beta chain was identified in a study of graft-versus-host responses after intestinal transplantation. Study as a whole: Recipients were given multivisceral, liver-intestinal, or isolated intestinal transplants.

The junction had 6 bases not matched to a gene; V was cut back by 4 bases and J by 2 bases. The CDR3 totals 14 residues. Germline CDR1 and CDR2: SGHDT and YYEEEE. Produced via immunoSEQ multiplex PCR; TCRdb's table is partial and in-frame only. The top ten hold about 3.6% of the sample, which has about 39,000 clones, 90% to 95% seen once. This chain connects TRBV5-6 to TRBJ2-7; TRBD1 matches at 7 bases. This sample comprised PBMCs, obtained roughly 110 weeks after intestinal transplantation. This receptor was identified in a human patient who received an intestinal transplant, so some T cells may come from the graft donor. CDR3 coding DNA: TGTGCCAGCAGCCGAGGACAGGCGGCCTACGAGCAGTACTTC. Translating it yields CASSRGQAAYEQYF. Filled out from reference TRBV5-6 and TRBJ2-7, the complete variable domain reads DAGVTQSPTHLIKTRGQQVTLRCSPKSGHDTVSWYQQALGQGPQFIFQYYEEEERQRGNFPDRFSGHQFPNYSSELNVNALLLGDSALYLCASSRGQAAYEQYFGPGTRLTVT.